This T cell receptor (beta chain) was recovered during a study of blood T cell repertoires in COVID-19. Turning to the study itself: The study drew acute and convalescent COVID-19 samples from the United States, Italy and Spain. Nucleic acid was either cDNA or gDNA, and it came from T cells, B-cell-depleted T cells, or PBMCs.

The authors' processing: Amplified reference gene primers provided the basis for estimating nucleated cell counts. Sequencing was performed with immunoSEQ multiplex PCR; in TCRdb, only in-frame clones are kept and a portion is missing. From that table come the V and J calls and clone size; the DNA was used to work out D and trimming. Of around 300,000 clones in the sample, about nine tenths are singletons; the top ten hold 2% to 2.5%. V was clipped by 2 bases and J by 1 base; unmatched bases: 7. The length of the CDR3 is 16 residues. Per germline, CDR1 MNHEY and CDR2 SVGEGT. V gene TRBV6-2 or TRBV6-3 combines with J gene TRBJ2-5; TRBD1 matches at 7 bases. Sequencing was done on a sample of peripheral blood. This TCR derives from a man aged 50 to 59 with acute or convalescent COVID-19. CDR3 residues: CASSYPPGTVQETQYF. In DNA, the CDR3 is TGTGCCAGCAGTTACCCCCCCGGGACAGTCCAAGAGACCCAGTACTTC.